These 18 T cell receptor beta chains came from one sample sequenced in a study of glioma-infiltrating T cells. The iRepertoire nested amplicon-rescue multiplex PCR amplified TCR alpha and beta CDR3s from RNA. TCRdb itself ran the multiplex PCR reads through MiXCR, one entry per CDR3 protein. The top ten clones hold more than 10% of a sample with around 350,000 distinct CDR3 sequences, 41% of them seen once. The sample consisted of glioma tissue, nonneoplastic brain tissue, or PBMCs (not recorded which). These receptors all come from a human donor with low-grade glioma or glioblastoma, undergoing nonglioma brain surgery, or in good health (not recorded which).

Written as DNA, the CDR3 is TGTGCCAGCAGCCAAGGAGCCGGATACACAGATACGCAGTATTTT. Translating it yields CASSQGAGYTDTQYF. The chain couples TRBV4-2 to TRBJ2-3; no reliable D call. From germline, CDR1 is LGHNA and CDR2 YNFKEQ. Trimming took 1 base from V and 2 from J, leaving 10 bases between them. The CDR3 covers 15 residues.

This clonotype was seen a few times. One end of the junction does not line up with germline, which may come from a read error. The chain employs TRBV20-1 and TRBJ2-3; tentative D call: TRBD1 (6 bases). CDR3 length equals 14 residues. Germline lookup yields CDR1 DFQATT and CDR2 SNEGSKA (reference sequence). The CDR3, as DNA: TGCAGTGTCTTATACGGGACAAATCAAGAGACCCAGTACTTT. Protein sequence: CSVLYGTNQETQYF.

This clonotype was counted a few times. This CDR3 is CASSYIGQGNQPQHF. In DNA form, the CDR3 reads TGTGCCAGCAGTTACATTGGGCAGGGCAATCAGCCCCAGCATTTT. This chain uses TRBV12-3 or TRBV12-4 with TRBJ1-5; D is unresolved. This CDR3 has 15 amino acids. Trimming left V 4 bases short and J 2 bases short, with 12 bases between.

As for this clonotype: A much larger clone lies one base from this, so it may be a read error. The chain is built from TRBV27 and TRBJ2-1; D gene ambiguous. The CDR3 loop spans 14 amino acids. Trimming took off 3 bases at V and 7 bases at J, with 13 bases between the two ends. Germline V gene lookup returns CDR1 MNHEY and CDR2 SMNVEV (reference sequence). CDR3 loop: CASSFPGTTNEQFF. In DNA, the CDR3 is TGTGCCAGCAGTTTTCCGGGCACAACTAATGAGCAGTTCTTC.

V is TRBV2 and J is TRBJ2-5; D is unresolved. Trimming took off 1 base at V and 2 bases at J, with 11 bases between the two ends. Germline V lookup: CDR1 SNHLY, CDR2 FYNNEI. CDR3 length: 15 residues. DNA for the CDR3: TGTGCCAGCAGTGAAGTGGTAGGCCTTCAAGAGACCCAGTACTTC. Translation: CASSEVVGLQETQYF.

With respect to this clonotype: Its ends do not fully match the called genes, so a read error is possible. The chain employs TRBV6-1 and TRBJ2-7; D is uncertain. CDR1 is MNHNS, CDR2 SASEGT, per germline. CDR3 size: 12 residues. CDR3 in amino acids: CANKTDAYERYF. The DNA of the CDR3 is TGTGCCAACAAGACGGATGCCTACGAGCGGTACTTC.

A note on this clonotype: A read error may produce the germline difference seen at one junction end. This rearrangement joins TRBV28 to TRBJ1-3; 8 bases line up with TRBD1. This CDR3 is 17 amino acids long. In germline, CDR1 is MDHEN, CDR2 SYDVKM. CDR3 in amino acids: CASSTHGQGNSGKTIYF. DNA of the CDR3: TGTGCCAGCAGCACCCATGGACAGGGAAACTCTGGAAAGACCATATATTTT.

For this clonotype: Given a much more abundant clone one base away, this may be a read error. The conserved phenylalanine or tryptophan normally closing the CDR3 is absent here, so this likely arose from a read error. The rearrangement links TRBV28 to TRBJ2-7, with 8 positions matching TRBD2. CDR3 length: 18 amino acids. The germline CDR1 and CDR2 sequences are MDHEN and SYDVKM. The V segment lost 1 base and the J segment 6 bases; nucleotides outside the gene matches: 17. CDR3 sequence: CASSLLVSAGGITSEQYL. The CDR3 DNA reads as TGTGCCAGCAGTTTATTGGTAAGCGCGGGAGGTATTACCAGCGAGCAGTACCTC.

The CDR3 DNA is TGTGCCAGCTCACCACCGGTCAACTACAATGAGCAGTTCTTC. This gives the protein CASSPPVNYNEQFF. V gene TRBV18 combines with J gene TRBJ2-1; D uncertain. V was pared by 0 bases and J by 3 bases, with 6 bases between. The CDR3 covers 14 residues. The germline CDR1 and CDR2 sequences are KGHSH and LQKENI.

With regard to this clonotype: Being one base from a much bigger clone, this may be a read error. This chain links TRBV27 with TRBJ1-1; perhaps TRBD1 as D (6 bases). The germline V and J ends were trimmed by 5 bases and 4 bases, with 14 bases remaining between them. This CDR3 is 14 amino acids long. Germline CDR1 reads MNHEY; CDR2 reads SMNVEV (reference sequence). For the CDR3, the DNA is TGTGCCAGCAGTCCGGGGGCCTGGAGCACTGAAGCTTTCTTT. Amino acid sequence: CASSPGAWSTEAFF.

This clonotype was seen just once. It may be a read error: a sequence one base away is much more abundant. This chain joins TRBV27 and TRBJ2-4, with D possibly being TRBD2 (5 bases). V lost 5 bases and J 9 bases, leaving 20 bases between the germline ends. Germline CDR1 and CDR2: MNHEY and SMNVEV (reference sequence). CDR3 size: 15 residues. Here the CDR3 DNA reads TGTGCCAGCAGTCTCCGCCTAGTGGGAGAAAGCATTCAGTACTTC. Its translation: CASSLRLVGESIQYF.

The V gene is TRBV27, the J gene TRBJ2-7; D is unresolved. Trimming shortened V by 5 bases and J by 0 bases, and 14 bases separated the two germline ends. There are 15 residues in the CDR3. Germline V gene sequence: CDR1 MNHEY, CDR2 SMNVEV (reference sequence). CDR3 nucleotide sequence: TGTGCCAGCAGTGAGCCCGAGGATAGCTCCTACGAGCAGTACTTC. Amino acids: CASSEPEDSSYEQYF.

The genes are TRBV7-2 and TRBJ2-1, with TRBD2 matching 9 bases. V gave up 9 bases and J gave up 10 bases; unmatched junction bases: 10. The CDR3 has 13 residues. CDR1 is SGHTA and CDR2 is FQGNSA in the germline V gene. This CDR3 reads CARSPGLAGEQFF. The CDR3 DNA reads TGTGCCAGGAGCCCGGGACTAGCTGGGGAGCAGTTCTTC.

The chain employs TRBV14 and TRBJ2-1; 9 bases are shared with TRBD2. The length of the CDR3 is 14 residues. J gave up 6 bases and V 4 bases, and 4 bases lay outside the gene matches. In germline, CDR1 is SGHDN, CDR2 FVKESK. This chain's CDR3 is CASSLSGLANEQFF. The CDR3 bases are TGTGCCAGCAGCCTATCGGGACTAGCCAATGAGCAGTTCTTC.

The chain combines TRBV20-1 with TRBJ1-4; D is ambiguous. CDR1 is DFQATT, CDR2 SNEGSKA, per germline (reference sequence). The V end was cut by 1 base, the J end by 0 bases, with 3 bases between. The CDR3 runs 13 residues. CDR3 coding DNA: TGCAGTGCTAGAGTTGCAACTAATGAAAAACTGTTTTTT. Its protein is CSARVATNEKLFF.

Concerning this clonotype itself: A junction boundary mismatches the germline segment, possibly from a read error. The chain employs TRBV6-2 or TRBV6-3 and TRBJ1-1; D perhaps matches TRBD1 (5 bases). The germline V gene encodes CDR1 MNHEY and CDR2 SVGEGT. CDR3 length: 13 amino acids. DNA for the CDR3: TGTGCCAGCAGTTTACTCACGGACACTGAAGCTTCCTTT. This translates into CASSLLTDTEASF.

The V call is TRBV28, the J call TRBJ1-3, with D uncertain. The CDR3 is 14 amino acids. The germline V gene encodes CDR1 MDHEN and CDR2 SYDVKM. V shed 6 bases and J shed 0 bases, with 9 bases lying between them. The CDR3 bases are TGTGCCAGCAGATTTACAAGCTCTGGAAACACCATATATTTT. This encodes CASRFTSSGNTIYF. Supplemented by reference TRBV28 and TRBJ1-3, the full variable domain reads DVKVTQSSRYLVKRTGEKVFLECVQDMDHENMFWYRQDPGLGLRLIYFSYDVKMKEKGDIPEGYSVSREKKERFSLILESASTNQTSMYLCASRFTSSGNTIYFGEGSWLTVV.

The rearrangement links TRBV27 to TRBJ2-1; possibly TRBD1 for D (7 bases). In germline, CDR1 is MNHEY, CDR2 SMNVEV (reference sequence). Trimming took off 6 bases at V and 10 bases at J, with 16 bases between the two ends. CDR3 length: 13 residues. CDR3 amino acids: CASRFFGGGEQFF. CDR3 in DNA: TGTGCCAGCAGATTCTTCGGAGGGGGCGAGCAGTTCTTC.